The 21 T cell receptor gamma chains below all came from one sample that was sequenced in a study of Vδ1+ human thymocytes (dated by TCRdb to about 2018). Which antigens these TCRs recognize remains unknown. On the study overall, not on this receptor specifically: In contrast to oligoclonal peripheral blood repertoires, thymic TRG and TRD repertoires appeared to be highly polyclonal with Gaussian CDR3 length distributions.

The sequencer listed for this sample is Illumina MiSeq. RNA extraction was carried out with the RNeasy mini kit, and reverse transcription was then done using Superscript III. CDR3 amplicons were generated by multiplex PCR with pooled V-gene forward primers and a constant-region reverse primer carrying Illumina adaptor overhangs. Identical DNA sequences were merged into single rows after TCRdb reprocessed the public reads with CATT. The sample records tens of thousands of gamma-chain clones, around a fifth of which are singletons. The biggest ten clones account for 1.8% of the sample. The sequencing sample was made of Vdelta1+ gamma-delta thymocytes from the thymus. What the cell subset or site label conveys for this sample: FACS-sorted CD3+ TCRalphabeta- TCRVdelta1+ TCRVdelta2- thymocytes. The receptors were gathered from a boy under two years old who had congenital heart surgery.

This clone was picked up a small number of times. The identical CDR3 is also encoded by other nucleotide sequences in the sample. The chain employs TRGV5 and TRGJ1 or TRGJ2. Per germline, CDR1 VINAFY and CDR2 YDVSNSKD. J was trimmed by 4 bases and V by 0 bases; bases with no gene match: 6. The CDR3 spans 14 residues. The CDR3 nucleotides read TGTGCCACCTGGGACAGGCCGAGATATTATAAGAAACTCTTT. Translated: CATWDRPRYYKKLF.

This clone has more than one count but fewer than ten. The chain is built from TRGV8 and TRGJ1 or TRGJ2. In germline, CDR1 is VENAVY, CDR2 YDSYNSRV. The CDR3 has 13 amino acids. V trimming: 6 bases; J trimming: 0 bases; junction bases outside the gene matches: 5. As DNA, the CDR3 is TGTGCCACCTGGTCTTCGAATTATTATAAGAAACTCTTT. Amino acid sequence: CATWSSNYYKKLF.

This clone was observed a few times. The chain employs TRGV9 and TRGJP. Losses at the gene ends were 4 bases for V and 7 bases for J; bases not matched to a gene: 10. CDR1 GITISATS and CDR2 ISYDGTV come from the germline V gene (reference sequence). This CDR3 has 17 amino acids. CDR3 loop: CALWDHEGELGKKIKVF. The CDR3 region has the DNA TGTGCCTTGTGGGACCACGAAGGCGAGTTGGGCAAAAAAATCAAGGTATTT.

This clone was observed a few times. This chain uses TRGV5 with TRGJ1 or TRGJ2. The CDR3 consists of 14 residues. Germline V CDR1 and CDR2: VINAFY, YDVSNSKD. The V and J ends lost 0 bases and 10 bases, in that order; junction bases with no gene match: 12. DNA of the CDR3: TGTGCCACCTGGGACAGGACGAGATTTAGCAAGAAACTCTTT. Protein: CATWDRTRFSKKLF.

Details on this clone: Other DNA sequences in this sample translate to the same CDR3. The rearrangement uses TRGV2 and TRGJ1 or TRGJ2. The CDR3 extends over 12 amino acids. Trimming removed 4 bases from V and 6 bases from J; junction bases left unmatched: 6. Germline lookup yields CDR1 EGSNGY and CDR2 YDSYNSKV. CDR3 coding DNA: TGTGCCACCTGGGATGGTGGTTATAAGAAACTCTTT. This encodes CATWDGGYKKLF.

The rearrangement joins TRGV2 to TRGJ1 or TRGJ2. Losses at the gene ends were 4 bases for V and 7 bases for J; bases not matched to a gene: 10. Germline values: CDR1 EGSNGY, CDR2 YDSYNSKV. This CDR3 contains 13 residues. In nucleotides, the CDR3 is TGTGCCACCTGGGATGGATTTGGGTATAAGAAACTCTTT. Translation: CATWDGFGYKKLF.

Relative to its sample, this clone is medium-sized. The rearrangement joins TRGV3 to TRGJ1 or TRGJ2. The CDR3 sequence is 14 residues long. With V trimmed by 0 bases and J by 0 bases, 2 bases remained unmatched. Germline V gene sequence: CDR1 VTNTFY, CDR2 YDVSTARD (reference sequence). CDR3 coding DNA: TGTGCCACCTGGGACAGGCGGAATTATTATAAGAAACTCTTT. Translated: CATWDRRNYYKKLF.

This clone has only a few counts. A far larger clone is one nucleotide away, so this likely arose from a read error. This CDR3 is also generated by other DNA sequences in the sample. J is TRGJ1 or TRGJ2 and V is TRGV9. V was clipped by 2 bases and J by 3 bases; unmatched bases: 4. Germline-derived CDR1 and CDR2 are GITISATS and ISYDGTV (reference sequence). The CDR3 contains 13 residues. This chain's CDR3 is CALWEASYYKKLF. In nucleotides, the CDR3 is TGTGCCTTGTGGGAGGCGAGTTATTATAAGAAACTCTTT.

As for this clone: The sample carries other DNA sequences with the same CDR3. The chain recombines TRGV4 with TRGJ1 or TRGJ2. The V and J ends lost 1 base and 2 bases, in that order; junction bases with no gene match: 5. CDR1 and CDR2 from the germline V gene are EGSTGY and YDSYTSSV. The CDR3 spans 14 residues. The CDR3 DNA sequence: TGTGCCACCTGGGATGGCCTCTATTATTATAAGAAACTCTTT. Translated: CATWDGLYYYKKLF.

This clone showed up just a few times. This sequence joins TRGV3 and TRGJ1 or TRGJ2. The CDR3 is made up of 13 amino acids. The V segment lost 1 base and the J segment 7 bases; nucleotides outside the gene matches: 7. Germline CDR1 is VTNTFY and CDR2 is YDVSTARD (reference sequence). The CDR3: CATWDRWEYKKLF. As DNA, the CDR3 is TGTGCCACCTGGGACAGATGGGAGTATAAGAAACTCTTT.

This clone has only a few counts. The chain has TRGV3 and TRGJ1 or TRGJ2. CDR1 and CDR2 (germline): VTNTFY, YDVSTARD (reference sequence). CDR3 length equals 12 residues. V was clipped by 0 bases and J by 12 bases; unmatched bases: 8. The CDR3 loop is CATWDRRRMKLF. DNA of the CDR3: TGTGCCACCTGGGACAGGCGAAGGATGAAACTCTTT.

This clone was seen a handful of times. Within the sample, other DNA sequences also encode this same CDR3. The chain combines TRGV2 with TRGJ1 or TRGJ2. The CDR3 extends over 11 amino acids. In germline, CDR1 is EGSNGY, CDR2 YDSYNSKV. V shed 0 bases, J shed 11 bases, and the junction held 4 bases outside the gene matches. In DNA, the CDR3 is TGTGCCACCTGGGACGGGCTAGAGAAACTCTTT. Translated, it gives CATWDGLEKLF.

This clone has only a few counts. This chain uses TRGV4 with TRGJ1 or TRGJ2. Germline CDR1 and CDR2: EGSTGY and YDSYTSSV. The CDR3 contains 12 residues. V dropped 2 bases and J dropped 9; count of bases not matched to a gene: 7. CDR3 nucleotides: TGTGCCACCTGGGATGATCCGTGTAAGAAACTCTTT. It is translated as CATWDDPCKKLF.

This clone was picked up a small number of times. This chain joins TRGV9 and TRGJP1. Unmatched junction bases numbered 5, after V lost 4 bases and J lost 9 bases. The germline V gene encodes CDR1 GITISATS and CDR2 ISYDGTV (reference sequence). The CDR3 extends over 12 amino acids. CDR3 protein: CALWDCRWFKIF. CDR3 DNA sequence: TGTGCCTTGTGGGACTGCCGTTGGTTCAAGATATTT.

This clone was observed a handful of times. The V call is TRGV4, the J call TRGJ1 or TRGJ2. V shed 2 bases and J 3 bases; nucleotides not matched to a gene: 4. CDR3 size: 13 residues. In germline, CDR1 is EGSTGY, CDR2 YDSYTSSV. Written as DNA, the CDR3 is TGTGCCACCTGGGATGAATCTTATTATAAGAAACTCTTT. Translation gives CATWDESYYKKLF.

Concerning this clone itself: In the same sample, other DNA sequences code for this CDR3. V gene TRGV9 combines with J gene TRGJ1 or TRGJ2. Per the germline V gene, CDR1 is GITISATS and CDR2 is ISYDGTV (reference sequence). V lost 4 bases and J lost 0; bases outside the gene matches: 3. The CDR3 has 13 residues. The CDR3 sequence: CALWDSNYYKKLF. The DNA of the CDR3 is TGTGCCTTGTGGGACTCGAATTATTATAAGAAACTCTTT.

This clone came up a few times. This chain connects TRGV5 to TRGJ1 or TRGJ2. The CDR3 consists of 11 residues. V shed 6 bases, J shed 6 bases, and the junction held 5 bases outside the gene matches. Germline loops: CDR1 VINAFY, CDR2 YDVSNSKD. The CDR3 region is CATWLPYKKLF. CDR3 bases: TGTGCCACCTGGCTCCCTTATAAGAAACTCTTT.

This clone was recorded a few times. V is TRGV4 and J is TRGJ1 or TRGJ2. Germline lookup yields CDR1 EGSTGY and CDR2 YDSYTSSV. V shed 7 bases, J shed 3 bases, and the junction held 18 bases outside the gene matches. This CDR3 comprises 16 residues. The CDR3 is CATCDCLEKSYYKKLF. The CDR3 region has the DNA TGTGCCACCTGTGATTGCCTCGAGAAATCTTATTATAAGAAACTCTTT.

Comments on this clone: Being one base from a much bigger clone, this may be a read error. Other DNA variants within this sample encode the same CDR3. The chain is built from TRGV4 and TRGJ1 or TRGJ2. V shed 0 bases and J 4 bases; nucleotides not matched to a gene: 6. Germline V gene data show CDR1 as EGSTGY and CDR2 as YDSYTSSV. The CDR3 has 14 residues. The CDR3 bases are TGTGCCACCTGGGATGGGCCGGGATATTATAAGAAACTCTTT. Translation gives CATWDGPGYYKKLF.

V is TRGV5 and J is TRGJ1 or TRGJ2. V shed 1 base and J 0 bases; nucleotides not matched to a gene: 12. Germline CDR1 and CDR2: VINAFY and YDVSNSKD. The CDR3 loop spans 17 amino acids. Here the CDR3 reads CATWDRVQSVNYYKKLF. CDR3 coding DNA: TGTGCCACCTGGGACAGAGTTCAGAGTGTGAATTATTATAAGAAACTCTTT.

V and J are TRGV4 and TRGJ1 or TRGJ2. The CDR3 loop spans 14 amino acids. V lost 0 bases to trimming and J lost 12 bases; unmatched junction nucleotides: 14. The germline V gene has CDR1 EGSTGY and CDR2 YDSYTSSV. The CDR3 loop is CATWDGPICGRKLF. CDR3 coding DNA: TGTGCCACCTGGGATGGGCCGATTTGCGGTAGGAAACTCTTT.